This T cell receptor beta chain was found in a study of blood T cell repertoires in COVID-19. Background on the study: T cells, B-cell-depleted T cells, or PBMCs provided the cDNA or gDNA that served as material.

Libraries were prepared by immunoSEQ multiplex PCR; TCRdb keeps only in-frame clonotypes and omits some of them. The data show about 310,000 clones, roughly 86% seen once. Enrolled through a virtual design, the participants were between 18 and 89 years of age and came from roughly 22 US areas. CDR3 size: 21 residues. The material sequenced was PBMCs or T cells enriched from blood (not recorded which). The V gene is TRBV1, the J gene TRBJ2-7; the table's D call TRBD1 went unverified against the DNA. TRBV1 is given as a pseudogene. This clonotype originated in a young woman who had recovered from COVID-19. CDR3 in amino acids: CTSSQDPTGGEWRGWHYEQYF. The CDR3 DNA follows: TGCACCAGCAGCCAAGATCCTACAGGGGGCGAATGGCGGGGTTGGCATTACGAGCAGTACTTC.